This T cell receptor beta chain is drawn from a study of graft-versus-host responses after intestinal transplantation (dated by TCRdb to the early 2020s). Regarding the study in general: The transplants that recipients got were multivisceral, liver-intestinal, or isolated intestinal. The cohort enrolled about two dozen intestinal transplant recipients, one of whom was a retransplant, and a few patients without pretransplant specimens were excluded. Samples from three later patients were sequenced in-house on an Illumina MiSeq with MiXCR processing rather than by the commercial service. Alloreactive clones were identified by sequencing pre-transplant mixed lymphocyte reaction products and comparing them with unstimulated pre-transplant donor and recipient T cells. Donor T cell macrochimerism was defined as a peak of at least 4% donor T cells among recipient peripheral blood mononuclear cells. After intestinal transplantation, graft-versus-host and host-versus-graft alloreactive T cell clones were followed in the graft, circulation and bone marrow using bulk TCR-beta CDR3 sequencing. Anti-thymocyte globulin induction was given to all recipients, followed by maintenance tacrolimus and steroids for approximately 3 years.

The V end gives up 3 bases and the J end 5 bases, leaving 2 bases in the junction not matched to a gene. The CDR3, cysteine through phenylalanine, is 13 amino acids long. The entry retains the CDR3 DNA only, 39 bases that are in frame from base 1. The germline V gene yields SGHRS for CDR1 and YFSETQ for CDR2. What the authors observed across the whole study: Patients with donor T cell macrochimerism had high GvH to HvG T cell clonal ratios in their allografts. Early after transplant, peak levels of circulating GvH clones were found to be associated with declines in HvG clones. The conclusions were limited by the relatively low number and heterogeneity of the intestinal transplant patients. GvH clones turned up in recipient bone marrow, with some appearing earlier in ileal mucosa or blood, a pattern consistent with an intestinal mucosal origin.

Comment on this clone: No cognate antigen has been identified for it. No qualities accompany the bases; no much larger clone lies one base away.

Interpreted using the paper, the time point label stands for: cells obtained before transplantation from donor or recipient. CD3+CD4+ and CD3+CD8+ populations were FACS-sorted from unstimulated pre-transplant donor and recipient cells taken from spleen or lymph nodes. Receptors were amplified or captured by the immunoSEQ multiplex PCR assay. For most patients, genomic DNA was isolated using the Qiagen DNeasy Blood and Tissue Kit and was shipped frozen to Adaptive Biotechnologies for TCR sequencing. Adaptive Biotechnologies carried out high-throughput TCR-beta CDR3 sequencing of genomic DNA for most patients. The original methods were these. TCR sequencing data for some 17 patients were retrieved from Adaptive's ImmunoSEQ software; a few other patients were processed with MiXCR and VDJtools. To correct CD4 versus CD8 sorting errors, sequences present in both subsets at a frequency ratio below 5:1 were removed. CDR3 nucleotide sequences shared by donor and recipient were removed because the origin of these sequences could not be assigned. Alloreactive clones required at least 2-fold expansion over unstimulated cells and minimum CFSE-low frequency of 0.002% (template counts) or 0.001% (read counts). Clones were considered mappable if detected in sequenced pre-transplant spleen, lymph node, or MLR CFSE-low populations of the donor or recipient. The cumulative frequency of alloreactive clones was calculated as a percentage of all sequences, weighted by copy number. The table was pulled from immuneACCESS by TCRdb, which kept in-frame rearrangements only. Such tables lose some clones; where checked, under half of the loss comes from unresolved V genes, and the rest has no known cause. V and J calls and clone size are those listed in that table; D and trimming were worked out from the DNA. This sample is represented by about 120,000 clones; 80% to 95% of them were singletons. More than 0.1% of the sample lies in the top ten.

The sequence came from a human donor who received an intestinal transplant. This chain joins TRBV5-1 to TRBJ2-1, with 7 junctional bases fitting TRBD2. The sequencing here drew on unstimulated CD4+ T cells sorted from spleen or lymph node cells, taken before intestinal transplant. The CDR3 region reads CASSSLADNEQFF. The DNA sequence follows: TGCGCCAGCAGCTCGCTAGCGGACAATGAGCAGTTCTTC.